In its sample, the clone carrying this TCR beta chain was seen a few times. These data are taken from a study of blood T cell repertoires in COVID-19. The overall study: Acute-phase and convalescent COVID-19 samples originated in the United States, Italy and Spain. In each case, the material was cDNA or gDNA derived from T cells, B-cell-depleted T cells, or PBMCs.

In germline, CDR1 is ENHRY, CDR2 SYGVKD. The V gene lost 6 bases and the J gene lost 2 bases, with 13 bases spanning the gap. The CDR3 sequence is 14 residues long. Per the original methods: Amplification with reference gene primers provided the estimates of nucleated cell counts. Sequenced by immunoSEQ multiplex PCR; TCRdb stores in-frame clones only, minus some. Clone size and the V and J calls come from that table; the DNA yielded D and trimming. The sample includes about 55,000 clones, 90% of them seen just once. This TCR was recovered from a man aged 80 or over with acute or convalescent COVID-19. The chain uses TRBV10-3 and TRBJ1-2, with D possibly matching TRBD1 (5 bases). What was sequenced was peripheral blood. The CDR3 DNA reads as TGTGCCATCAGGGCGCGGCAGGGAAACTATGGCTACACCTTC. This encodes CAIRARQGNYGYTF.